The 30 T cell receptor beta chains below were found in one sample sequenced in a study of T cells in Graves' hyperthyroidism and ophthalmopathy. RNA transcripts yielded amplified TCR beta CDR3 regions. The HTBI primer set served for first-round RT-PCR of the TCR CDR3. MiXCR, run by TCRdb on the multiplex PCR reads, gives a single entry per CDR3 protein. The sample lists about 660,000 distinct CDR3 sequences, about 45% occurring once. The material sequenced was peripheral blood or thyroid tissue (not recorded which). These receptor sequences come from an adult man with Graves' disease, either hyperthyroidism or ophthalmopathy (not recorded which).

V usage is TRBV7-8 and J usage is TRBJ2-7; D remains ambiguous. The germline V gene encodes CDR1 SGHVS and CDR2 FQNEAQ. V lost 3 bases to trimming and J lost 3 bases, with 9 bases between them. The CDR3 consists of 13 residues. CDR3 DNA sequence: TGTGCCAGCAGCTTGGATTTTAGCTACGAGCAGTACTTC. Translation: CASSLDFSYEQYF.

The sample holds many counts of this clonotype. The chain recombines TRBV10-3 with TRBJ1-3; D is perhaps TRBD1 (5 bases). V lost 4 bases and J lost 7, with 14 bases in between. CDR1 is ENHRY, CDR2 SYGVKD, per germline. This CDR3 has 14 amino acids. CDR3 protein: CAISVCREGNTIYF. The CDR3 DNA is TGTGCCATCAGTGTTTGCAGGGAGGGGAACACCATATATTTT.

CDR3 loop: CSVGSGGGGYTF. Written as DNA, the CDR3 is TGCAGCGTTGGGTCGGGGGGCGGTGGCTACACCTTC. This chain joins TRBV29-1 and TRBJ1-2; maybe TRBD1 (6 bases). This CDR3 is built from 12 residues. The germline V and J ends were trimmed by 4 bases and 7 bases, with 13 bases remaining between them. The germline CDR1 and CDR2 sequences are SQVTM and ANQGSEA.

This rearrangement joins TRBV9 to TRBJ1-6; 10 nucleotides line up with TRBD1. CDR3 size: 14 residues. With 10 bases clipped from V and 6 bases from J, the junction kept 7 bases outside the gene matches. CDR1 and CDR2 (germline): SGDLS, YYNGEE. The CDR3 nucleotides read TGTGCCTGGACAGGGGGAACATCTAATTCACCCCTCCACTTT. It is translated as CAWTGGTSNSPLHF. Combining the CDR3 with reference TRBV9 and TRBJ1-6 gives the whole variable domain DSGVTQTPKHLITATGQRVTLRCSPRSGDLSVYWYQQSLDQGLQFLIQYYNGEERAKGNILERFSAQQFPDLHSELNLSSLELGDSALYFCAWTGGTSNSPLHFGNGTRLTVT.

This clonotype appeared a few times. V usage is TRBV2 and J usage is TRBJ1-2; D gene uncertain. Germline CDR1 SNHLY, CDR2 FYNNEI. This CDR3 is built from 17 residues. The V and J ends lost 6 bases and 0 bases respectively, with 20 bases between them. CDR3 in DNA: TGTGCCAGCAGGCCCACCGACTCCGAGGCCACTAACTATGGCTACACCTTC. Amino acid sequence: CASRPTDSEATNYGYTF. The variable domain in full, with the rest retrieved from reference TRBV2 and TRBJ1-2, is EPEVTQTPSHQVTQMGQEVILRCVPISNHLYFYWYRQILGQKVEFLVSFYNNEISEKSEIFDDQFSVERPDGSNFTLKIRSTKLEDSAMYFCASRPTDSEATNYGYTFGSGTRLTVV.

This clonotype was counted only a few times. The chain recombines TRBV7-9 with TRBJ2-5, with D possibly being TRBD1 (5 bases). The V gene's germline CDR1 is SEHNR and CDR2 FQNEAQ (reference sequence). Trimming stripped 3 bases from V and 9 bases from J, with 20 bases between. This CDR3 spans 15 amino acids. CDR3 sequence reads: CASSLGLARTRAQYF. The CDR3 DNA reads as TGTGCCAGCAGCTTGGGTCTGGCGCGGACACGGGCCCAGTACTTC.

The rearrangement links TRBV6-1 to TRBJ1-1, with D possibly matching TRBD1 (6 bases). Trimming took 5 bases from V and 1 from J, leaving 20 bases between them. The germline V gene encodes CDR1 MNHNS and CDR2 SASEGT. The CDR3 has 17 residues. Here the CDR3 reads CASSSGWGRGSNTEAFF. In DNA form, the CDR3 reads TGTGCCAGCAGTAGCGGTTGGGGGCGCGGGTCGAACACTGAAGCTTTCTTT.

The table lists this clonotype with many counts. This chain joins TRBV2 and TRBJ2-7, with 8 bases aligning to TRBD1. With V trimmed by 4 bases and J by 5 bases, 7 bases remained unmatched. CDR1 and CDR2 (germline): SNHLY, FYNNEI. This CDR3 region has 14 residues. The CDR3 sequence: CASSGAGGRNEQYF. The CDR3 DNA reads TGTGCCAGCAGTGGGGCAGGGGGCCGCAACGAGCAGTACTTC.

Points on this clonotype: Being one base from a much bigger clone, this may be a read error. The V call is TRBV10-3, the J call TRBJ2-5, with D uncertain. Between the trimmed V and J ends, which lost 0 bases and 4 bases, there was a span of 9 bases. This CDR3 spans 14 amino acids. CDR1 and CDR2 (germline): ENHRY, SYGVKD. CDR3 region: CAISESLIGETQYF. DNA for the CDR3: TGTGCCATCAGTGAGTCTCTAATTGGAGAGACCCAGTACTTC.

The chain has TRBV5-4 and TRBJ1-2; 10 bases fit TRBD1. Germline values: CDR1 SGHNT, CDR2 YYREEE (reference sequence). This CDR3 spans 15 amino acids. V lost 3 bases to trimming and J lost 4 bases; unmatched junction nucleotides: 6. The CDR3 DNA follows: TGTGCCAGCAGCTCGGGACAGGGGATCGCCTATGGCTACACCTTC. It yields the protein CASSSGQGIAYGYTF. The whole variable domain, filled in from reference TRBV5-4 and TRBJ1-2, reads ETGVTQSPTHLIKTRGQQVTLRCSSQSGHNTVSWYQQALGQGPQFIFQYYREEENGRGNFPPRFSGLQFPNYSSELNVNALELDDSALYLCASSSGQGIAYGYTFGSGTRLTVV.

This clonotype was counted ten times or more. V usage is TRBV20-1 and J usage is TRBJ2-7; 9 bases are shared with TRBD1. Germline values: CDR1 DFQATT, CDR2 SNEGSKA (reference sequence). Trimming cost V 5 bases and J 3 bases; bases outside gene matches: 8. The CDR3 is made up of 14 amino acids. The CDR3 protein is CSAAQDRGGYEQYF. The CDR3 DNA sequence: TGCAGTGCTGCTCAGGACAGGGGCGGCTACGAGCAGTACTTC.

This clonotype turned up a few times. The genes are TRBV9 and TRBJ1-1, with unresolved D. CDR3 length: 15 residues. Germline CDR1 SGDLS, CDR2 YYNGEE. V was cut by 0 bases and J by 0 bases, with 9 bases left in between. The chain's CDR3 is CASSVVPAMNTEAFF. The CDR3 region has the DNA TGTGCCAGCAGCGTAGTTCCGGCAATGAACACTGAAGCTTTCTTT.

The J gene is TRBJ1-2, the V gene TRBV5-1; possibly TRBD1 for D (6 bases). This CDR3 comprises 16 residues. Germline CDR1 reads SGHRS; CDR2 reads YFSETQ. Trimming stripped 0 bases from V and 6 bases from J, with 18 bases between. CDR3 loop: CASSLGHRDPLDGYTF. CDR3 in DNA: TGCGCCAGCAGCTTGGGTCACAGGGATCCTCTCGATGGCTACACCTTC.

The chain carries TRBV20-1 and TRBJ1-5; TRBD1 matches at 9 bases. The CDR3 has 13 residues. Per the germline V gene, CDR1 is DFQATT and CDR2 is SNEGSKA (reference sequence). V shed 5 bases and J 4 bases; nucleotides not matched to a gene: 3. CDR3 loop: CSAQQGANQPQHF. DNA for the CDR3: TGCAGTGCTCAACAGGGGGCAAATCAGCCCCAGCATTTT.

On this clonotype: The junction does not match germline at one end; this may be a read error. The chain combines TRBV5-1 with TRBJ2-7, with 7 bases lining up with TRBD1. Germline CDR1 reads SGHRS; CDR2 reads YFSETQ. This CDR3 has 13 amino acids. The DNA for the CDR3 is TGTGCCAGCAGCTGGAACAGGGGAAGTGAGCAGTACTTC. It specifies CASSWNRGSEQYF. Full variable domain (rest looked up from reference TRBV5-1 and TRBJ2-7): KAGVTQTPRYLIKTRGQQVTLSCSPISGHRSVSWYQQTPGQGLQFLFEYFSETQRNKGNFPGRFSGRQFSNSRSEMNVSTLELGDSALYLCASSWNRGSEQYFGPGTRLTVT.

Note on this clonotype: A clone one base away is much larger, so this may be a read error. The chain links TRBV19 to TRBJ2-7; 10 positions agree with TRBD2. Germline V gene lookup returns CDR1 LNHDA and CDR2 SQIVND (reference sequence). The CDR3 is 13 residues long. With V trimmed by 9 bases and J by 5 bases, 7 bases remained unmatched. CDR3 residues: CASSQGLADEQYF. In DNA, the CDR3 is TGTGCCAGCAGCCAAGGACTAGCGGACGAGCAGTACTTC.

The chain employs TRBV10-3 and TRBJ2-7, with D possibly called TRBD1 or TRBD2 (5 bases each). The CDR3 runs to 14 residues. From germline, CDR1 is ENHRY and CDR2 SYGVKD. Trimming took off 6 bases at V and 4 bases at J, with 16 bases between the two ends. The CDR3 loop reads CAIRNRDRGYEQYF. DNA of the CDR3: TGTGCCATCAGAAACCGGGACCGGGGATACGAGCAGTACTTC.

V is TRBV7-8 and J is TRBJ1-3; D gene uncertain. V was trimmed by 5 bases and J by 0 bases, leaving 14 bases between them. The CDR3 loop spans 16 amino acids. CDR1 and CDR2 from the germline V gene are SGHVS and FQNEAQ. CDR3 sequence (DNA): TGTGCCAGCAGCCACTCCACTGCCAGCTCTGGAAACACCATATATTTT. Amino acid sequence: CASSHSTASSGNTIYF. Full variable domain (outside the CDR3, taken from reference TRBV7-8 and TRBJ1-3): GAGVSQSPRYKVAKRGQDVALRCDPISGHVSLFWYQQALGQGPEFLTYFQNEAQLDKSGLPSDRFFAERPEGSVSTLKIQRTQQEDSAVYLCASSHSTASSGNTIYFGEGSWLTVV.

The gene calls are TRBV27 and TRBJ1-2; 7 nucleotides agree with TRBD1. J was trimmed by 8 bases and V by 5 bases; bases with no gene match: 5. This CDR3 is 12 amino acids long. CDR1 and CDR2 from the germline V gene are MNHEY and SMNVEV (reference sequence). CDR3 sequence reads: CASSTNRGGYTF. The DNA of the CDR3 is TGTGCCAGCAGTACTAACAGGGGAGGCTACACCTTC.

This clonotype was seen ten or more times. This sequence joins TRBV2 and TRBJ1-5; weak D call: TRBD1 (6 bases). Germline loops: CDR1 SNHLY, CDR2 FYNNEI. V lost 8 bases and J lost 1, with 12 bases in between. The CDR3 consists of 14 residues. CDR3 amino acids: CASSRGRSNQPQHF. CDR3 nucleotide sequence: TGTGCCAGCTCGCGGGGGCGAAGCAATCAGCCCCAGCATTTT.

This clonotype was seen a handful of times. The chain couples TRBV19 to TRBJ1-5; D possibly corresponds to TRBD1 (5 bases). V shed 3 bases and J shed 3 bases, with 9 bases lying between them. CDR3 length equals 14 residues. The germline gives CDR1 LNHDA, CDR2 SQIVND (reference sequence). CDR3 DNA sequence: TGTGCCAGTAGTATCGACAGTATCAATCAGCCCCAGCATTTT. Translated, it gives CASSIDSINQPQHF.

This clonotype was counted many times. V is TRBV20-1 and J is TRBJ2-5; 7 bases fit TRBD2. The trim removed 5 bases at V and 5 bases at J, leaving 11 bases unmatched. Germline values: CDR1 DFQATT, CDR2 SNEGSKA (reference sequence). The CDR3 extends over 14 amino acids. The CDR3 protein is CSARNAGVRETQYF. For the CDR3, the DNA is TGCAGTGCTCGTAACGCGGGGGTACGGGAGACCCAGTACTTC.

This clonotype was observed a handful of times. The V and J genes are TRBV20-1 and TRBJ1-5; D may be TRBD1 (6 bases). Trimming shortened V by 1 base and J by 3 bases, and 19 bases separated the two germline ends. CDR1 and CDR2 (germline): DFQATT, SNEGSKA (reference sequence). CDR3 length: 17 amino acids. CDR3 in DNA: TGCAGTGCTAGAGCATGGACAGTCTCAAATCACAATCAGCCCCAGCATTTT. Translating gives CSARAWTVSNHNQPQHF.

This clonotype was seen a few times. The chain links TRBV7-9 to TRBJ1-2; D uncertain. Germline-derived CDR1 and CDR2 are SEHNR and FQNEAQ (reference sequence). V was pared by 5 bases and J by 3 bases, with 22 bases between. This CDR3 has 17 amino acids. The CDR3 nucleotides read TGTGCCAGCAGCCCAAGTTGGGGAGTGGTTACGGACTATGGCTACACCTTC. It codes for CASSPSWGVVTDYGYTF. The full variable domain, its missing parts supplied by reference TRBV7-9 and TRBJ1-2, is DTGVSQNPRHKITKRGQNVTFRCDPISEHNRLYWYRQTLGQGPEFLTYFQNEAQLEKSRLLSDRFSAERPKGSFSTLEIQRTEQGDSAMYLCASSPSWGVVTDYGYTFGSGTRLTVV.

The J gene is TRBJ1-4, the V gene TRBV5-1; 8 bases are shared with TRBD1. After removal of 4 bases from V and 7 bases from J, the junction contained 9 bases not matched to a gene. This CDR3 has 15 residues. Looked up from germline, CDR1 is SGHRS and CDR2 is YFSETQ. CDR3: CASSAGQVNTEKLFF. In DNA form, the CDR3 reads TGCGCCAGCAGCGCGGGACAGGTGAACACTGAAAAACTGTTTTTT.

This clonotype was counted ten times or more. This rearrangement joins TRBV25-1 to TRBJ1-5; the match to TRBD1 covers 9 bases. The germline gives CDR1 MGHDK, CDR2 SYGVNS. Germline trimming cut 6 bases from V and 0 bases from J; bases unmatched to any gene: 9. This CDR3 spans 17 amino acids. CDR3 nucleotides: TGTGCCAGCAGCCGGGACAGGGACCCACTTAGCAATCAGCCCCAGCATTTT. This translates into CASSRDRDPLSNQPQHF.

This clonotype was detected ten times or more. The chain is built from TRBV7-2 and TRBJ1-1; D gene unclear. V lost 5 bases to trimming and J lost 2 bases, with 12 bases between them. The CDR3 runs to 14 residues. Germline CDR1 reads SGHTA; CDR2 reads FQGNSA. As DNA, the CDR3 is TGTGCCAGCAGCCGTACGCGGGGAAACACTGAAGCTTTCTTT. This codes for CASSRTRGNTEAFF.

This chain joins TRBV7-7 and TRBJ2-5, with 10 bases identical to TRBD1. The trim removed 8 bases at V and 2 bases at J, leaving 5 bases unmatched. The CDR3 extends over 14 amino acids. The germline V gene has CDR1 SSHAT and CDR2 FNYEAQ (reference sequence). The CDR3 reads CASQGDRGQETQYF. The CDR3 DNA is TGTGCCAGCCAAGGGGACAGGGGTCAAGAGACCCAGTACTTC.

The chain recombines TRBV10-1 with TRBJ2-7, with 8 bases fitting TRBD1. Losses at the gene ends were 0 bases for V and 5 bases for J; bases not matched to a gene: 9. Per the germline V gene, CDR1 is WNHNN and CDR2 is SYGVQD (reference sequence). The CDR3 runs 16 residues. The CDR3 DNA follows: TGCGCCAGCAGTGAGTCGAAGGGGACAGGTCACCACGAGCAGTACTTC. This encodes CASSESKGTGHHEQYF.

The CDR3 DNA sequence: TGTGCCATCAGTGAGGCGGGACAGGGTCGATCGGTCCACTTT. Translation: CAISEAGQGRSVHF. The chain combines TRBV10-3 with TRBJ1-6, with 9 bases matching TRBD1. With V trimmed by 2 bases and J by 17 bases, 10 bases remained unmatched. The CDR3 runs to 14 residues. CDR1 ENHRY and CDR2 SYGVKD come from the germline V gene.